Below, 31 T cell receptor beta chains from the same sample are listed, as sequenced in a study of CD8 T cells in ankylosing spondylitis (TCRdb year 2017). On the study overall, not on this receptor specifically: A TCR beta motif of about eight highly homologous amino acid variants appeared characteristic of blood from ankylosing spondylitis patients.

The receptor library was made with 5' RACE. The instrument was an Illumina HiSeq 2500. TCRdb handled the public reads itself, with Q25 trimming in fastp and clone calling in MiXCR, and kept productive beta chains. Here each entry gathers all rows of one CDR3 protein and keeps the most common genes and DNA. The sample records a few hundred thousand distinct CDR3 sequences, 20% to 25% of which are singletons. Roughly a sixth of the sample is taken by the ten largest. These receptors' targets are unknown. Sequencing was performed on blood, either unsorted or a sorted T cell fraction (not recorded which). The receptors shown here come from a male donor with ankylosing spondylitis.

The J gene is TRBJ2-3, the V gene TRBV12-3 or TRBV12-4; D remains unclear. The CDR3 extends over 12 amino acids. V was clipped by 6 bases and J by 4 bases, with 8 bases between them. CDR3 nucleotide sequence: TGTGCCAGCAGCCCGACTCCAGATACGCAGTATTTT. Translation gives CASSPTPDTQYF.

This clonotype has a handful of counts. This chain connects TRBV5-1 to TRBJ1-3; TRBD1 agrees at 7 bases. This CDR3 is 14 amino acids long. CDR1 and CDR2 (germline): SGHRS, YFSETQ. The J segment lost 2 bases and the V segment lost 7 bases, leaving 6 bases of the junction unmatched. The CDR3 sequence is CASQKQGPGNTIYF. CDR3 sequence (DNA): TGCGCCAGCCAGAAACAGGGGCCTGGAAACACCATATATTTT.

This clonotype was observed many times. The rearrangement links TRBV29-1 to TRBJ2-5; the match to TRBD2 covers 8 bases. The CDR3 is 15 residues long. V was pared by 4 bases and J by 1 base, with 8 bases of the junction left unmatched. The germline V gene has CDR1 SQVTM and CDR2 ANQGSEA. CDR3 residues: CSVAGTRDIQETQYF. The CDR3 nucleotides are TGCAGCGTTGCGGGGACTAGGGATATCCAAGAGACCCAGTACTTC. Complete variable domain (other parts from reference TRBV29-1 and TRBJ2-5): SAVISQKPSRDICQRGTSLTIQCQVDSQVTMMFWYRQQPGQSLTLIATANQGSEATYESGFVIDKFPISRPNLTFSTLTVSNMSPEDSSIYLCSVAGTRDIQETQYFGPGTRLLVL.

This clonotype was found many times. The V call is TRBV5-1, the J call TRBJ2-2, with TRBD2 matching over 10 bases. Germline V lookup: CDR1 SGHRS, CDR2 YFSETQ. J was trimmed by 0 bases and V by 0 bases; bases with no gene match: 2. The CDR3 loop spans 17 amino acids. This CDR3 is CASSLESGRANTGELFF. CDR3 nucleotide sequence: TGCGCCAGCAGCTTGGAAAGCGGGAGGGCGAACACCGGGGAGCTGTTTTTT.

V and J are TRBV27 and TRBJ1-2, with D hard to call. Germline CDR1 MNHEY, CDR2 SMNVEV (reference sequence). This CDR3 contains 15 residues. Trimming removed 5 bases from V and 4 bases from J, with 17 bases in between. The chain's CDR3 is CASSLYPPWTYGYTF. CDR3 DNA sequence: TGTGCCAGCAGTCTATACCCTCCTTGGACCTATGGCTACACCTTC.

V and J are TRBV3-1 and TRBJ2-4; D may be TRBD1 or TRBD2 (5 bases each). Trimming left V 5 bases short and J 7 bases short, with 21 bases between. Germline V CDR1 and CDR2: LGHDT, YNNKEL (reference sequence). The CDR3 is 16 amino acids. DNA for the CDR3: TGTGCCAGCAGCTCACGGGACGTTTGGGGCGAGAACATTCAGTACTTC. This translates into CASSSRDVWGENIQYF.

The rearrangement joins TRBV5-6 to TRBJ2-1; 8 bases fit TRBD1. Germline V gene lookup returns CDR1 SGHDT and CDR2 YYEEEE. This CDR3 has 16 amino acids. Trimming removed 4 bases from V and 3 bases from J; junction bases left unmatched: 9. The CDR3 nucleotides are TGTGCCAGCAGCGACACACCCGGGACAGGCTACAATGAGCAGTTCTTC. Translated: CASSDTPGTGYNEQFF.

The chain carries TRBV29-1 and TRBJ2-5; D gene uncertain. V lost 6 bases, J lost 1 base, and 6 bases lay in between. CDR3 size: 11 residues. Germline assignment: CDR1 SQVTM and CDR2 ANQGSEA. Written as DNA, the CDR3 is TGCAGCGTGGGATTCCAAGAGACCCAGTACTTC. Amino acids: CSVGFQETQYF.

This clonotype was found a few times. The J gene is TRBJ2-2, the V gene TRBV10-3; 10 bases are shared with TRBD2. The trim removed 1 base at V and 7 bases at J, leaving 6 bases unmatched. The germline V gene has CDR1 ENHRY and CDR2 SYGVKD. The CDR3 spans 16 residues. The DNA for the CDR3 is TGTGCCATCAGTGAGTTGAGTAGCGGGAGGAACGGGGAGCTGTTTTTT. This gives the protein CAISELSSGRNGELFF.

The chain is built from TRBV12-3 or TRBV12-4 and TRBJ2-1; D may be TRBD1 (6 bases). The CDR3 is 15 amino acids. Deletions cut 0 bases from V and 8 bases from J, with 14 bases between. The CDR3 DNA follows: TGTGCCAGCAGTTTAGCGGGACAACGCGTGGATGAGCAGTTCTTC. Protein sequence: CASSLAGQRVDEQFF.

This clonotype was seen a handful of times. CDR3 nucleotide sequence: TGTGCCAGCAGCCAGGGACTAGCGGTAAGCTCCTACAATGAGCAGTTCTTC. It specifies CASSQGLAVSSYNEQFF. The rearrangement joins TRBV21-1 to TRBJ2-1; whether TRBD2, the table's D call, matches the DNA was not checked. TRBV21-1 is given as a pseudogene. This CDR3 spans 17 amino acids.

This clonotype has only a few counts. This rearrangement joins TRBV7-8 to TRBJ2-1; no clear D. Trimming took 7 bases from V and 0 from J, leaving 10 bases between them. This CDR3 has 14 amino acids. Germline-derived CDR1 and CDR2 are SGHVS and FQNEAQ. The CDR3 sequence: CASNFGRSYNEQFF. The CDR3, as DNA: TGTGCCAGCAACTTTGGACGCTCCTACAATGAGCAGTTCTTC.

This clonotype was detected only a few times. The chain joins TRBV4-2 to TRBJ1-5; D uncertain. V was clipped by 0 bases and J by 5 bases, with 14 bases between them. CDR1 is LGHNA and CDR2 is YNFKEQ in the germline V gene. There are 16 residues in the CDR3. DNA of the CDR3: TGTGCCAGCAGCCAAGATTTTAGCAAGAGGGATCAGCCCCAGCATTTT. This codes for CASSQDFSKRDQPQHF.

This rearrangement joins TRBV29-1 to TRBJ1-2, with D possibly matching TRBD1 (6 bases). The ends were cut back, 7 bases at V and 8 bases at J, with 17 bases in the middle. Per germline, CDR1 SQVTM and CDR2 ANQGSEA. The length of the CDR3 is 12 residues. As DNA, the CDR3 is TGCAGCGCTTCTACAGGGCTGAAAGGCTACACCTTC. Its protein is CSASTGLKGYTF.

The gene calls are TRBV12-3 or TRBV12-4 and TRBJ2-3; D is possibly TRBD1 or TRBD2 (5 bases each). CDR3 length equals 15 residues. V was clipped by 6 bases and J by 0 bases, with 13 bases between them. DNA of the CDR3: TGTGCCAGCAGCGGACAAACGGGGAGCACAGATACGCAGTATTTT. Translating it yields CASSGQTGSTDTQYF.

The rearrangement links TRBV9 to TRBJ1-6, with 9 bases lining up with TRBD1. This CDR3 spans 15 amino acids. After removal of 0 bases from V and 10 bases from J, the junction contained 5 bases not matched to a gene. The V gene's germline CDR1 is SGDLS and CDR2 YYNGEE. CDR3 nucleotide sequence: TGTGCCAGCAGCGTAGAGGGACAGGGAATCTCACCCCTCCACTTT. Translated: CASSVEGQGISPLHF.

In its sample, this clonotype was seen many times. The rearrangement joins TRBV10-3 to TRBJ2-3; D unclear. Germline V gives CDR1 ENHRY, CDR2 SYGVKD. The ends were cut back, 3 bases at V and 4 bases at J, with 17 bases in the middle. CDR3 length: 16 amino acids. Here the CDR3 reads CAISDLMDLIPDTQYF. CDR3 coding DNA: TGTGCCATCAGTGACCTCATGGACCTAATCCCAGATACGCAGTATTTT.

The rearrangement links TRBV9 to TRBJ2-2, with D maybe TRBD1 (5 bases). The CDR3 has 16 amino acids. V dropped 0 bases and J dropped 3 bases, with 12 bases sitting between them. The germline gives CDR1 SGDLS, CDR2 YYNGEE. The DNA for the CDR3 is TGTGCCAGCAGCGTAGGGGCAGGGTCGGACACCGGGGAGCTGTTTTTT. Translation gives CASSVGAGSDTGELFF.

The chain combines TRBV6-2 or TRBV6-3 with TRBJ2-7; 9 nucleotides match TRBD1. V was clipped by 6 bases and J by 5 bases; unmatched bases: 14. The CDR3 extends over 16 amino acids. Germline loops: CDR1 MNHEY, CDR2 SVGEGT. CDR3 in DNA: TGTGCCAGCAGCCTACCTTCGGGACAGGGAATGAACGAGCAGTACTTC. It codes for CASSLPSGQGMNEQYF.

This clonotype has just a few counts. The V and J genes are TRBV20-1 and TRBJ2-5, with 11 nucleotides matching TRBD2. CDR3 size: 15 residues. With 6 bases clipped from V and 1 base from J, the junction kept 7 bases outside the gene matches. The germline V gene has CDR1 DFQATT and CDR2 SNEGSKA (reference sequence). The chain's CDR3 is CSAGSGTSGQETQYF. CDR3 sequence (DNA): TGCAGTGCCGGTTCCGGGACTAGCGGCCAAGAGACCCAGTACTTC.

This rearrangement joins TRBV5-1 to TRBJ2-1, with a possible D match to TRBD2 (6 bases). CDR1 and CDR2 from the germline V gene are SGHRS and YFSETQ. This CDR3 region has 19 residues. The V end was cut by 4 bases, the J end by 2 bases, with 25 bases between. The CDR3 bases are TGCGCCAGCAGCCCCGTGGGGGGATCTCGAGAGGGGCCCTACAATGAGCAGTTCTTC. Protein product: CASSPVGGSREGPYNEQFF.

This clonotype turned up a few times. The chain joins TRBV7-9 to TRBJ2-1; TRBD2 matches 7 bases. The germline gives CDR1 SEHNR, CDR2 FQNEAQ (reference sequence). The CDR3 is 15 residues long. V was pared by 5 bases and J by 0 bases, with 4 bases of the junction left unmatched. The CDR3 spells CASSMRGSSYNEQFF. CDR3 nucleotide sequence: TGTGCCAGCAGCATGCGCGGGAGCTCCTACAATGAGCAGTTCTTC.

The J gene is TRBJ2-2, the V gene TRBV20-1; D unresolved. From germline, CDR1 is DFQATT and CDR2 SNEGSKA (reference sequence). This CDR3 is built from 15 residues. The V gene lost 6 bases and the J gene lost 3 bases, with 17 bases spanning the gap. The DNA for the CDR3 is TGCAGTGCCGGTGAGGCCACTCGGGACACCGGGGAGCTGTTTTTT. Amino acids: CSAGEATRDTGELFF.

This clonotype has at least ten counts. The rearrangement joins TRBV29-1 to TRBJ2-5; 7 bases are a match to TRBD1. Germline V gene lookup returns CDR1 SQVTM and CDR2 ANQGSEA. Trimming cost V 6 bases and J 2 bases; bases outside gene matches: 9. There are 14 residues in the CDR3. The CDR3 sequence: CSVYLTGVQETQYF. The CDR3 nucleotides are TGCAGCGTATACCTCACAGGGGTACAAGAGACCCAGTACTTC. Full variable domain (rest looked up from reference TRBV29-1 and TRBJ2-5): SAVISQKPSRDICQRGTSLTIQCQVDSQVTMMFWYRQQPGQSLTLIATANQGSEATYESGFVIDKFPISRPNLTFSTLTVSNMSPEDSSIYLCSVYLTGVQETQYFGPGTRLLVL.

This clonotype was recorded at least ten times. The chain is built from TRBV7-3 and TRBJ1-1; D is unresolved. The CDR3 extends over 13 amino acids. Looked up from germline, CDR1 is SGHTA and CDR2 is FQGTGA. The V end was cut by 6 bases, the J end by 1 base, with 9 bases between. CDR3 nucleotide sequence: TGTGCCAGCAGTTTAGGACGGAACACTGAAGCTTTCTTT. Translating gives CASSLGRNTEAFF.

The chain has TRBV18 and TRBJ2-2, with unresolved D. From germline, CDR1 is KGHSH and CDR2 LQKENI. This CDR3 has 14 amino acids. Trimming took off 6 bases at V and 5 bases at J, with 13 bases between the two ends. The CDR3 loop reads CASSQTSLTGELFF. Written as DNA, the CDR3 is TGTGCCAGCTCTCAAACGAGCCTTACCGGGGAGCTGTTTTTT.

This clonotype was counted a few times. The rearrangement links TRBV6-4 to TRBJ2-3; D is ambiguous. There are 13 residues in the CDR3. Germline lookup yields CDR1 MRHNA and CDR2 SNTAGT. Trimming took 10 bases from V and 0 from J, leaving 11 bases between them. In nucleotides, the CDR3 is TGTGCCACCCGTGGGCAGAGCACAGATACGCAGTATTTT. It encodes CATRGQSTDTQYF.

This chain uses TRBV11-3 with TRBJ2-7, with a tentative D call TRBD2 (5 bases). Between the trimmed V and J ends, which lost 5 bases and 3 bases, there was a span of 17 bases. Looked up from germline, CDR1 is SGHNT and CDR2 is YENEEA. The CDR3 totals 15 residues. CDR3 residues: CASSGRTPGDYEQYF. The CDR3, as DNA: TGTGCCAGCAGCGGGCGGACTCCGGGCGACTACGAGCAGTACTTC. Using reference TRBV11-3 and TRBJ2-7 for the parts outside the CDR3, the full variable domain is EAGVVQSPRYKIIEKKQPVAFWCNPISGHNTLYWYLQNLGQGPELLIRYENEEAVDDSQLPKDRFSAERLKGVDSTLKIQPAELGDSAVYLCASSGRTPGDYEQYFGPGTRLTVT.

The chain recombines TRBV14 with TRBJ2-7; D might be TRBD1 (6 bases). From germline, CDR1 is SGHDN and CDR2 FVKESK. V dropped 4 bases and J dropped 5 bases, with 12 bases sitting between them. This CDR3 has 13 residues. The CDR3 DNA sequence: TGTGCCAGCAGCCTAAGACAGGTCCACGAGCAGTACTTC. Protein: CASSLRQVHEQYF. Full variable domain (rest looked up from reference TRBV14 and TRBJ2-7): EAGVTQFPSHSVIEKGQTVTLRCDPISGHDNLYWYRRVMGKEIKFLLHFVKESKQDESGMPNNRFLAERTGGTYSTLKVQPAELEDSGVYFCASSLRQVHEQYFGPGTRLTVT.

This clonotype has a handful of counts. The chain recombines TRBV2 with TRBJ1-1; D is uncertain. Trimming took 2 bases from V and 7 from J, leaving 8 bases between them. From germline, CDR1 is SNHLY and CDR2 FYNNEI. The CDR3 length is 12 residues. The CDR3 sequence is CASSESFLEAFF. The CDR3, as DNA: TGTGCCAGCAGTGAATCCTTCCTTGAAGCTTTCTTT.

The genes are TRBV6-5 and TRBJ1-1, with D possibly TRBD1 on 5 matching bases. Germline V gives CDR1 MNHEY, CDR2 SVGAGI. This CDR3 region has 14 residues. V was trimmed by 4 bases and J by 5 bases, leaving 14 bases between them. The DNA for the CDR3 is TGTGCCAGCAGTTTATCCAGGGATAGGACTGAAGCTTTCTTT. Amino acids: CASSLSRDRTEAFF.